The 27 T cell receptor beta chains reported below all come from one sample, sequenced in a study of T cells in Graves' hyperthyroidism and ophthalmopathy. TCR beta CDR3 region amplification was performed from RNA transcripts. When the TCR CDR3 underwent first-round RT-PCR, the HTBI primer set was used. One entry per CDR3 protein, called by TCRdb with MiXCR from the multiplex PCR reads. Of about 350,000 distinct CDR3 sequences listed, 13% to 15% were seen once; the top ten hold approximately 19%. The sequenced material came from blood. These receptors all come from an older woman with Graves' ophthalmopathy.

V is TRBV2 and J is TRBJ2-5; 9 bases match TRBD2. This CDR3 has 15 residues. Trimming removed 3 bases from V and 5 bases from J; junction bases left unmatched: 7. CDR1 and CDR2 (germline): SNHLY, FYNNEI. The CDR3 is CASSDFSGSQETQYF. CDR3 coding DNA: TGTGCCAGCAGTGATTTTAGCGGGAGTCAGGAGACCCAGTACTTC.

This clonotype appeared many times. The chain links TRBV6-1 to TRBJ2-7; D gene unclear. CDR1 is MNHNS, CDR2 SASEGT, per germline. The germline V and J ends were trimmed by 5 bases and 3 bases, with 14 bases remaining between them. This CDR3 has 14 amino acids. The CDR3 nucleotides are TGTGCCAGCAGTTACGAGGCAGGATACTACGAGCAGTACTTC. Translating it yields CASSYEAGYYEQYF.

This clonotype was observed a few times. This chain uses TRBV6-2 or TRBV6-3 with TRBJ1-5; D unclear. Trimming pared 5 bases from V and 2 bases from J, leaving 13 bases between. This CDR3 comprises 15 residues. Germline V gene data show CDR1 as MNHEY and CDR2 as SVGEGT. Written as DNA, the CDR3 is TGTGCCAGCAGTGACCTCCGGGTTGGCAATCAGCCCCAGCATTTT. Translated: CASSDLRVGNQPQHF.

The V gene is TRBV7-3, the J gene TRBJ2-3; D uncertain. The CDR3 contains 16 residues. V was shortened by 1 base and J by 4 bases, with 15 bases between the two germline ends. Germline assignment: CDR1 SGHTA and CDR2 FQGTGA. CDR3 protein: CASSLMATSGADTQYF. CDR3 sequence (DNA): TGTGCCAGCAGCTTAATGGCCACGAGTGGGGCAGATACGCAGTATTTT.

This clonotype was seen ten or more times. CDR3 protein: CASSFGDSFYGYTF. In DNA form, the CDR3 reads TGTGCCAGCAGTTTCGGGGACAGCTTCTATGGCTACACCTTC. The V and J genes are TRBV12-3 or TRBV12-4 and TRBJ1-2, with 7 bases matching TRBD1. V trimming: 3 bases; J trimming: 4 bases; junction bases outside the gene matches: 5. The CDR3 is made up of 14 amino acids.

In its sample, this clonotype was seen many times. The chain combines TRBV2 with TRBJ2-1; 7 bases are shared with TRBD1. The V segment lost 4 bases and the J segment 7 bases; nucleotides outside the gene matches: 10. The length of the CDR3 is 15 residues. Germline V gene lookup returns CDR1 SNHLY and CDR2 FYNNEI. CDR3 in DNA: TGTGCCAGCAGTGGGACAGGTGGAAGGGGAAATGAGCAGTTCTTC. It translates to CASSGTGGRGNEQFF.

This clonotype was detected a few times. The chain uses TRBV9 and TRBJ2-7; 8 nucleotides match TRBD2. This CDR3 has 16 residues. CDR1 is SGDLS, CDR2 YYNGEE, per germline. J was trimmed by 0 bases and V by 5 bases; bases with no gene match: 10. The CDR3, as DNA: TGTGCCAGCAGTCCGTACCTGGCGGGAGGCTCCTACGAGCAGTACTTC. Amino acids: CASSPYLAGGSYEQYF.

This rearrangement joins TRBV5-4 to TRBJ2-5, with TRBD1 matching 7 bases. Losses at the gene ends were 5 bases for V and 2 bases for J; bases not matched to a gene: 9. From germline, CDR1 is SGHNT and CDR2 YYREEE (reference sequence). The CDR3 loop spans 15 amino acids. The CDR3 bases are TGTGCCAGCAGTTATACAGGGGCGCAGCAAGAGACCCAGTACTTC. This translates into CASSYTGAQQETQYF. The full variable domain, completed using reference TRBV5-4 and TRBJ2-5, is ETGVTQSPTHLIKTRGQQVTLRCSSQSGHNTVSWYQQALGQGPQFIFQYYREEENGRGNFPPRFSGLQFPNYSSELNVNALELDDSALYLCASSYTGAQQETQYFGPGTRLLVL.

This clonotype was observed at least ten times. This rearrangement joins TRBV5-1 to TRBJ1-2, with D possibly TRBD1 on 5 matching bases. With 4 bases removed from V and 0 bases from J, the gap between germline ends came to 13 bases. The CDR3 consists of 15 residues. The V gene's germline CDR1 is SGHRS and CDR2 YFSETQ. The CDR3 loop is CASSQGDAANYGYTF. In DNA form, the CDR3 reads TGCGCCAGCAGCCAGGGTGACGCAGCTAACTATGGCTACACCTTC.

This clonotype has a handful of counts. V gene TRBV9 combines with J gene TRBJ2-7; 7 positions agree with TRBD2. CDR1 SGDLS and CDR2 YYNGEE come from the germline V gene. Trimming removed 4 bases from V and 1 base from J; junction bases left unmatched: 8. The CDR3 loop spans 15 amino acids. In DNA, the CDR3 is TGTGCCAGCAGCCCTTTTGGCGGGAGTTCCTACGAGCAGTACTTC. Its protein product is CASSPFGGSSYEQYF.

This clonotype came up many times. The chain joins TRBV7-9 to TRBJ2-1; 7 bases align to TRBD1. The CDR3 totals 14 residues. Trimming at V came to 1 base and at J to 11 bases, leaving 8 bases not matched to a gene. From germline, CDR1 is SEHNR and CDR2 FQNEAQ (reference sequence). The CDR3 DNA follows: TGTGCCAGCAGCTTAGGGGGACGACAGGGACAGCAGTTCTTC. This gives the protein CASSLGGRQGQQFF.

The rearrangement joins TRBV20-1 to TRBJ2-5, with TRBD1 matching over 8 bases. V lost 3 bases and J lost 6; bases outside the gene matches: 9. The CDR3 covers 14 residues. Germline-derived CDR1 and CDR2 are DFQATT and SNEGSKA (reference sequence). As DNA, the CDR3 is TGCAGTGCTAGCGGGCAGGGGGCGACGAAGACCCAGTACTTC. Translation: CSASGQGATKTQYF.

The rearrangement links TRBV29-1 to TRBJ2-7; the match to TRBD1 covers 8 bases. J was trimmed by 5 bases and V by 4 bases; bases with no gene match: 10. Germline CDR1 reads SQVTM; CDR2 reads ANQGSEA. The CDR3 runs 14 residues. The chain's CDR3 is CSVAVPDRADEQYF. CDR3 coding DNA: TGCAGCGTTGCGGTCCCGGACAGGGCCGACGAGCAGTACTTC.

This clonotype was picked up many times. This chain links TRBV3-1 with TRBJ2-1; D unresolved. This CDR3 has 13 residues. Germline lookup yields CDR1 LGHDT and CDR2 YNNKEL (reference sequence). Trimming stripped 3 bases from V and 8 bases from J, with 11 bases between. The CDR3 DNA reads as TGTGCCAGCAGCCACCAAACTCGGGATGAGCAGTTCTTC. Translating it yields CASSHQTRDEQFF.

This sequence joins TRBV7-2 and TRBJ2-7; D unclear. The germline V gene has CDR1 SGHTA and CDR2 FQGNSA. The CDR3 contains 15 residues. The ends were cut back, 5 bases at V and 3 bases at J, with 17 bases in the middle. The CDR3 DNA reads TGTGCCAGCAGCCCCCGCACGGGTCAAAACTACGAGCAGTACTTC. Protein sequence: CASSPRTGQNYEQYF.

V gene TRBV2 combines with J gene TRBJ2-2, with 7 bases fitting TRBD1. CDR1 is SNHLY and CDR2 is FYNNEI in the germline V gene. The CDR3 is made up of 15 amino acids. Germline trimming cut 8 bases from V and 6 bases from J; bases unmatched to any gene: 12. CDR3: CASHGPQGVSGELFF. CDR3 sequence (DNA): TGTGCCAGCCATGGCCCGCAGGGGGTATCCGGGGAGCTGTTTTTT. The entire variable domain, with the rest obtained from reference TRBV2 and TRBJ2-2, is as follows: EPEVTQTPSHQVTQMGQEVILRCVPISNHLYFYWYRQILGQKVEFLVSFYNNEISEKSEIFDDQFSVERPDGSNFTLKIRSTKLEDSAMYFCASHGPQGVSGELFFGEGSRLTVL.

Note on this clonotype: This may come from a read error, since a much larger clone is one base off. CDR3 coding DNA: TGTGCCACCAGTGATGCCGGGACCCTCTACAATGAGCAGTTCTTC. Its translation is CATSDAGTLYNEQFF. The chain is built from TRBV24-1 and TRBJ2-1; D is perhaps TRBD1 or TRBD2 (5 bases each). Looked up from germline, CDR1 is KGHDR and CDR2 is SFDVKD. This CDR3 is 15 amino acids long. Trimming removed 3 bases from V and 3 bases from J, with 11 bases in between.

This clonotype was observed a few times. This may arise from a read error, as a much more abundant clone is one base away. The J gene is TRBJ2-1, the V gene TRBV6-2 or TRBV6-3; TRBD2 might be the D (5 bases). The V and J ends lost 2 bases and 8 bases respectively, with 19 bases between them. CDR3 length: 16 amino acids. Germline V gene sequence: CDR1 MNHEY, CDR2 SVGEGT. The CDR3 DNA follows: TGTGCCAGCAGTTACCCCACTGGCGCTGGAGGTCATGAGCAGTTCTTC. Translated, it gives CASSYPTGAGGHEQFF.

V gene TRBV5-1 combines with J gene TRBJ2-2; TRBD1 might be the D (5 bases). V was trimmed by 0 bases and J by 6 bases, leaving 12 bases between them. Germline V gene data show CDR1 as SGHRS and CDR2 as YFSETQ. This CDR3 contains 15 residues. The CDR3 bases are TGCGCCAGCAGCTTGGTGCCCAGGGTCCCCGGGGAGCTGTTTTTT. Its translation: CASSLVPRVPGELFF.

Details on this clonotype: This clone may be a read error of a much larger clone one base away. This chain connects TRBV3-1 to TRBJ2-3; D tentatively reads TRBD1 or TRBD2 (5 bases each). CDR1 LGHDT and CDR2 YNNKEL come from the germline V gene (reference sequence). The CDR3 has 16 amino acids. The CDR3 nucleotides read TGTGCCGGCAGCCAAGAAATAGCTGGGGTATTGGGGGCGCAGTATTTT. Protein: CAGSQEIAGVLGAQYF.

This clonotype turned up a few times. The chain joins TRBV5-1 to TRBJ2-1, with D perhaps matching TRBD1 (9 bases). In germline, CDR1 is SGHRS, CDR2 YFSETQ. V lost 4 bases and J 6 bases, leaving 35 bases between the germline ends. The CDR3 contains 21 residues. CDR3: CASSRGTGGIRNSGAGNEQFF. In nucleotides, the CDR3 is TGCGCCAGCAGCCGGGGCACAGGGGGCATTCGGAATAGCGGGGCGGGCAATGAGCAGTTCTTC. The complete variable domain, with remaining parts taken from reference TRBV5-1 and TRBJ2-1, reads KAGVTQTPRYLIKTRGQQVTLSCSPISGHRSVSWYQQTPGQGLQFLFEYFSETQRNKGNFPGRFSGRQFSNSRSEMNVSTLELGDSALYLCASSRGTGGIRNSGAGNEQFFGPGTRLTVL.

This clonotype occurred many times. V and J are TRBV27 and TRBJ2-1, with 13 bases aligning to TRBD2. CDR1 and CDR2 (germline): MNHEY, SMNVEV (reference sequence). This CDR3 is built from 18 residues. Trimming removed 2 bases from V and 8 bases from J; junction bases left unmatched: 12. CDR3 amino acids: CASSLKSTGTSGNYEQFF. CDR3 nucleotides: TGTGCCAGCAGTTTAAAGTCCACCGGGACTAGCGGGAACTATGAGCAGTTCTTC.

This clonotype was detected ten times or more. The chain is built from TRBV7-2 and TRBJ2-4, with TRBD1 identical over 8 bases. Germline CDR1 SGHTA, CDR2 FQGNSA. This CDR3 spans 16 amino acids. V lost 3 bases, J lost 0 bases, and 4 bases stayed unmatched. The CDR3, as DNA: TGTGCCAGCAGCTTGCGACAGGGGTTAGCCAAAAACATTCAGTACTTC. Protein: CASSLRQGLAKNIQYF.

This clonotype was counted at least ten times. The V and J genes are TRBV2 and TRBJ2-1; the D is unclear. CDR3 length: 15 residues. The V gene lost 8 bases and the J gene lost 3 bases, with 17 bases spanning the gap. Per the germline V gene, CDR1 is SNHLY and CDR2 is FYNNEI. The CDR3 sequence: CASDINDSDYNEQFF. CDR3 bases: TGTGCCAGCGATATAAACGACTCAGACTACAATGAGCAGTTCTTC.

This clonotype was picked up a small number of times. One end of the junction fails to match germline, which may point to a read error. The V gene is TRBV18, the J gene TRBJ2-5; no clear D. The CDR3 is 15 amino acids. Germline V lookup: CDR1 KGHSH, CDR2 LQKENI. CDR3 in amino acids: CAGSLGSNRPETQYF. CDR3 in DNA: TGTGCCGGCTCACTTGGGTCGAACCGTCCAGAGACCCAGTACTTC. Filled out from reference TRBV18 and TRBJ2-5, the complete variable domain reads NAGVMQNPRHLVRRRGQEARLRCSPMKGHSHVYWYRQLPEEGLKFMVYLQKENIIDESGMPKERFSAEFPKEGPSILRIQQVVRGDSAAYFCAGSLGSNRPETQYFGPGTRLLVL.

This clonotype was seen repeatedly, ten times or more. The J gene is TRBJ2-2, the V gene TRBV2, with 7 bases lining up with TRBD1. The CDR3 covers 14 residues. V was clipped by 6 bases and J by 4 bases; unmatched bases: 5. CDR1 and CDR2 (germline): SNHLY, FYNNEI. CDR3 coding DNA: TGTGCCAGCAGGCTGGGACAGCGCACCGGGGAGCTGTTTTTT. Its translation is CASRLGQRTGELFF.

A word on this clonotype: A much larger clone is a single base away; this may be a read error. The V and J genes are TRBV18 and TRBJ2-2; possible D gene TRBD2, 6 bases. The CDR3 consists of 16 residues. Looked up from germline, CDR1 is KGHSH and CDR2 is LQKENI. The CDR3 DNA sequence: TGTGCCAGCCCACCCCCCATCACGGGAGCCACCGGGGAGCTGTTTTTT. Protein: CASPPPITGATGELFF.